This TCR beta chain stems from a study of post-analysis software for immune sequencing data. Study summary: The patients showed relapsing-remitting, secondary progressive and progressive-relapsing multiple sclerosis courses. The study, taken as a whole, reports: Those with multiple sclerosis, the patient group, showed significantly lower normalized Chao1 diversity than controls. The study found TRBV5-6, TRBV5-1 and TRBV20-1 among five TRBV segments more frequent in patients than controls.

Researchers reported that TCR beta cDNA libraries carried unique molecular identifiers. When about 1 to 11 million T cells were used, they gave 500,000 or so cDNA molecules. TCRdb fed the PCR reads into MiXCR, producing one record per CDR3 protein. The sample yields around 150,000 distinct CDR3 sequences, around 34% seen once. This CDR3 contains 14 residues. Trimming pared 3 bases from V and 0 bases from J, leaving 10 bases between. In germline, CDR1 is SGHRS, CDR2 YFSETQ. This clonotype has more than one count but fewer than ten. The antigen is unknown. Sequenced here: blood, sampled after autologous hematopoietic stem cell transplantation. The V gene is TRBV5-1, the J gene TRBJ2-7; D is possibly TRBD1 or TRBD2 (5 bases each). The TCR comes from a girl aged 5-17 years with multiple sclerosis. The CDR3 DNA reads TGCGCCAGCAGCTCACACGGGACCTCCTACGAGCAGTACTTC. The encoded protein is CASSSHGTSYEQYF.